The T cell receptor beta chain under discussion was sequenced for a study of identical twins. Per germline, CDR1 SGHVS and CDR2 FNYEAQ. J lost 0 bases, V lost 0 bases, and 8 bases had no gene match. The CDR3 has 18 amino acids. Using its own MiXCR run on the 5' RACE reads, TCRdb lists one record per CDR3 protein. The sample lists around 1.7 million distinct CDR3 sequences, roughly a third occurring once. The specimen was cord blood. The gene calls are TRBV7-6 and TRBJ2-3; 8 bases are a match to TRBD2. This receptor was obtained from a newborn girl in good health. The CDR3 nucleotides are TGTGCCAGCAGCTTAGCTTCTTATTCTAGCGGGAGCACAGATACGCAGTATTTT. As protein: CASSLASYSSGSTDTQYF. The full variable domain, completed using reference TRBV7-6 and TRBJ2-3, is GAGVSQSPRYKVTKRGQDVALRCDPISGHVSLYWYRQALGQGPEFLTYFNYEAQQDKSGLPNDRFSAERPEGSISTLTIQRTEQRDSAMYRCASSLASYSSGSTDTQYFGPGTRLTVL.